Below are 5 T cell receptor beta chains sequenced from a single sample in a study of T cell responses to AZD1222 COVID-19 vaccine. Repertoires were generated with immunoSEQ multiplex PCR, while TCRdb's copy carries only in-frame clones and drops some. This table holds roughly 150,000 clones, roughly 90% found once. The sequencing used peripheral blood, collected on day 0 of AZD1222 vaccination. All receptors come from an adult in good health.

Only one count was recorded for this clone. This chain joins TRBV6-5 and TRBJ2-1, with 9 positions matching TRBD2. With V trimmed by 7 bases and J by 9 bases, 4 bases remained unmatched. The germline gives CDR1 MNHEY, CDR2 SVGAGI. The CDR3 runs 12 residues. CDR3 protein: CASTFSGGEQFF. The CDR3, as DNA: TGTGCCAGCACTTTTAGCGGGGGTGAGCAGTTCTTC.

The chain couples TRBV18 to TRBJ2-1; the match to TRBD2 covers 11 bases. The length of the CDR3 is 18 residues. Germline assignment: CDR1 KGHSH and CDR2 LQKENI. Trimming took 2 bases from V and 3 from J; bases not matched to a gene: 9. The CDR3 region has the DNA TGTGCCAGCTCACCAAAAGGGCTAGCGGGAGGATTCTACAATGAGCAGTTCTTC. Its translation is CASSPKGLAGGFYNEQFF.

The chain has TRBV6-5 and TRBJ1-1; D possibly corresponds to TRBD1 (6 bases). Trimming took 2 bases from V and 1 from J, leaving 8 bases between them. CDR3 size: 14 residues. Germline V gene lookup returns CDR1 MNHEY and CDR2 SVGAGI. DNA for the CDR3: TGTGCCAGCAGTTACGGGACAAAGAACACTGAAGCTTTCTTT. As protein: CASSYGTKNTEAFF.

The chain is built from TRBV11-2 and TRBJ2-1; the match to TRBD2 covers 9 bases. This CDR3 has 19 residues. The junction had 22 bases not matched to a gene; V was cut back by 5 bases and J by 8 bases. Germline V gene lookup returns CDR1 SGHAT and CDR2 FQNNGV. CDR3 in amino acids: CASSPLERLAGPGGHEQFF. Here the CDR3 DNA reads TGTGCCAGCAGCCCACTAGAGAGGCTAGCGGGGCCTGGGGGACATGAGCAGTTCTTC.

In its sample, this clone was seen once. The chain has TRBV11-1 and TRBJ2-7; D perhaps matches TRBD1 (6 bases). CDR1 is SGHAT, CDR2 FQDESV, per germline (reference sequence). V shed 5 bases and J shed 4 bases, with 18 bases lying between them. The CDR3 covers 15 residues. The CDR3 nucleotides read TGTGCCAGCAGCACCCACACAGGGAATCTTTACGAGCAGTACTTC. Translation gives CASSTHTGNLYEQYF.